The sequence of this T cell receptor (beta chain) was determined in a study of blood T cell repertoires in COVID-19. V was clipped by 0 bases and J by 4 bases, with 13 bases between them. The CDR3 extends over 16 amino acids. Germline lookup yields CDR1 SGHRS and CDR2 YFSETQ. TCRdb's copy holds only in-frame clones and misses some; the assay was immunoSEQ multiplex PCR. The table has some 200,000 clones, 80% to 90% seen once. The sequenced sample was peripheral blood. The clonotype was recovered from a woman older than 75 with acute or convalescent COVID-19. The chain carries TRBV5-1 and TRBJ1-4, with a weak D call TRBD1 (5 bases). For the CDR3, the DNA is TGCGCCAGCAGCTTGGCAGGGTCTAGGGGTAATGAAAAACTGTTTTTT. Protein product: CASSLAGSRGNEKLFF.